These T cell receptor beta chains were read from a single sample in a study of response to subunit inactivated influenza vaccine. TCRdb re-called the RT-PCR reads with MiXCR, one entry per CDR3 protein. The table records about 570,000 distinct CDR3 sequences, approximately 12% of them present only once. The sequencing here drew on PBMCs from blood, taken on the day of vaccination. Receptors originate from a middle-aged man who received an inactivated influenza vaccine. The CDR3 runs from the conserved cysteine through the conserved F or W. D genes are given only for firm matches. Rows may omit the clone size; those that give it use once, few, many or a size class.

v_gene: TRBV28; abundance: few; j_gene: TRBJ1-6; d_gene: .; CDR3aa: CASSPRVRQTDSPLHF; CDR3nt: TGTGCCAGCAGCCCGAGGGTGAGGCAGACGGATTCACCCCTCCACTTT
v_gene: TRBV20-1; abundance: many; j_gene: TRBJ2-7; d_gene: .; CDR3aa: CSAKNPQGPSYEQYF; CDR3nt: TGCAGTGCCAAGAACCCACAGGGACCCTCCTACGAGCAGTACTTC
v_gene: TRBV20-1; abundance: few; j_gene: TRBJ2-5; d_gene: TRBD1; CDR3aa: CSAGYRGAGETQYF; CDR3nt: TGCAGTGCTGGGTACAGGGGCGCCGGGGAGACCCAGTACTTC
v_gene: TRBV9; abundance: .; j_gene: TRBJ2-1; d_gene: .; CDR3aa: CASSVLSRDNYNEQFF; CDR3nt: TGTGCCAGCAGCGTATTAAGCAGGGATAACTACAATGAGCAGTTCTTC
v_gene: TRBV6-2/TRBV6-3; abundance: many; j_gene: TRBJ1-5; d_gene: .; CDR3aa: CASGFGARGFGNQPQHF; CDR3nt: TGTGCCAGCGGATTTGGGGCGAGGGGGTTCGGCAATCAGCCCCAGCATTTT
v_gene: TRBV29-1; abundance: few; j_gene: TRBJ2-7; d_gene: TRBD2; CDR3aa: CSARLAGVGEQYF; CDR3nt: TGCAGCGCTAGACTAGCGGGGGTGGGCGAGCAGTACTTC
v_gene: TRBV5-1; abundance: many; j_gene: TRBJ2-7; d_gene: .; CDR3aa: CASSLMGQKGTAEQYF; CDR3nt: TGCGCCAGCAGCTTGATGGGTCAGAAGGGGACGGCCGAGCAGTACTTC
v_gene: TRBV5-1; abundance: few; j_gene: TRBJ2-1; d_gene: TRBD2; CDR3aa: CASSLGTSGRLVDEQFF; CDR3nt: TGCGCCAGCAGCTTGGGGACTAGCGGGAGGTTGGTTGATGAGCAGTTCTTC
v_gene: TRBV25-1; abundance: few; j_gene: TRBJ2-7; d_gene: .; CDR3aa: CASSDPRNEQYF; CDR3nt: TGTGCCAGCAGTGATCCCAGGAACGAGCAGTACTTC
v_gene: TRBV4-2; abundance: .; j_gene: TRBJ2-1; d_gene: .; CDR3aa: CASSSLWGLLFDNEQFF; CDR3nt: TGTGCCAGCAGCTCGCTGTGGGGCCTGCTCTTCGACAATGAGCAGTTCTTC
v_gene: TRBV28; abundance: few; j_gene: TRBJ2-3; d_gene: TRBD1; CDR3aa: CASSSPGQGFTDTQYF; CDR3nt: TGTGCCAGCAGTAGCCCGGGACAGGGGTTCACAGATACGCAGTATTTT
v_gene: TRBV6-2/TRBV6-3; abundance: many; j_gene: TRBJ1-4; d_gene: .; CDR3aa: CASTLGQTQNEKLFF; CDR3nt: TGTGCCAGCACCCTCGGACAGACTCAGAATGAAAAACTGTTTTTT
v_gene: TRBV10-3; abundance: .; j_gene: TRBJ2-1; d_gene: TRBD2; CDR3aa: CAISELGLGFNEQFF; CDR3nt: TGTGCCATCAGTGAGTTGGGACTAGGGTTTAATGAGCAGTTCTTC
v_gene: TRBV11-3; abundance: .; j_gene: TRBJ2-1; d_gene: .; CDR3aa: CASSLVSRSDEQFF; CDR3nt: TGTGCCAGCAGCTTAGTGTCCAGGTCCGATGAGCAGTTCTTC
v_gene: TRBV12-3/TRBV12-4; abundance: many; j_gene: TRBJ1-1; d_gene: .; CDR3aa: CASSPQRNTEAFF; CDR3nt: TGTGCCAGCAGTCCCCAAAGGAACACTGAAGCTTTCTTT
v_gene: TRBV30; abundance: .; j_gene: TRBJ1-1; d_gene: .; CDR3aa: CAWSPPPEDEAFF; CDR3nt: TGTGCCTGGAGTCCGCCCCCGGAGGATGAAGCTTTCTTT
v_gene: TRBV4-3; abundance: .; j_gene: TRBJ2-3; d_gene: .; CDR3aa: CASSQDLFPPKQYF; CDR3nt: TGCGCCAGCAGCCAAGATCTTTTCCCCCCCAAGCAGTATTTT
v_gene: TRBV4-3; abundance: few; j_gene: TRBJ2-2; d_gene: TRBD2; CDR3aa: CASSQDGGGRELFF; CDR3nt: TGCGCCAGCAGCCAAGATGGGGGGGGTCGGGAGCTGTTTTTT
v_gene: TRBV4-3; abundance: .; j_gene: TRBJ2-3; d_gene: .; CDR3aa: CASSQEWGQGLDF; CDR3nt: TGCGCCAGCAGCCAAGAATGGGGGCAGGGGTTGGATTTT
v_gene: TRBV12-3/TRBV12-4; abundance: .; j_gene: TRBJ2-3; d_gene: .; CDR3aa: CATAAAGARTDTQYF; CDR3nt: TGTGCCACCGCGGCGGCGGGGGCCCGCACAGATACGCAGTATTTT
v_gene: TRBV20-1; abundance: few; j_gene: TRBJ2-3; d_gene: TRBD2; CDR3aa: CSAKRGADTQYF; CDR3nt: TGCAGTGCCAAGCGGGGCGCAGATACGCAGTATTTT
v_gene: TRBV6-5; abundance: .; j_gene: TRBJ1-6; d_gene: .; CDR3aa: CASSSTYSTGSSPLHF; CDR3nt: TGTGCCAGCAGTTCTACTTATTCGACAGGAAGTTCACCCCTCCACTTT
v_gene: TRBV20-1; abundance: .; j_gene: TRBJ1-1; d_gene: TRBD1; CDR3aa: CSAFKGARNTEAFF; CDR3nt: TGCAGTGCTTTCAAGGGGGCGAGGAACACTGAAGCTTTCTTT
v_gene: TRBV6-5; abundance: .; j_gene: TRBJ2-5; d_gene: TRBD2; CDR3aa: CASSYYASGGLVRNF; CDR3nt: TGTGCCAGCAGTTACTATGCTAGCGGGGGTCTCGTAAGGAACTTC
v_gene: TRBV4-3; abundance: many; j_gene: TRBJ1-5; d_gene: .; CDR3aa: CASSQVWGSNQPQHF; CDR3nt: TGCGCCAGCAGCCAAGTATGGGGTAGCAATCAGCCCCAGCATTTT
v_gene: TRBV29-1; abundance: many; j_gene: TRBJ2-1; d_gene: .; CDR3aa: CSVSMLERNSYNEQFF; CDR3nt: TGCAGCGTTAGCATGCTTGAGCGGAATTCCTACAATGAGCAGTTCTTC
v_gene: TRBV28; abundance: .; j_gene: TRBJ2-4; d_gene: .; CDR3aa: CANSVPPRTGAKNIQYF; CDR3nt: TGTGCCAACAGCGTTCCCCCAAGGACGGGGGCCAAAAACATTCAGTACTTC
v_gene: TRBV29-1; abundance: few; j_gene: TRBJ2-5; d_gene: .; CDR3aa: CSVREAWFSQETQYF; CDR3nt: TGCAGCGTGAGGGAGGCCTGGTTCTCCCAAGAGACCCAGTACTTC
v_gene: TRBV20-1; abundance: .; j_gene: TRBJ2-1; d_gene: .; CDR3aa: CSARPPQYYNEQFF; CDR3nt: TGCAGTGCTAGACCCCCCCAGTACTACAATGAGCAGTTCTTC
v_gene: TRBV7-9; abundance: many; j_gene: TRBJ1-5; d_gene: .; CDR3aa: CASSLGRDNSNQPQHF; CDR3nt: TGTGCCAGCAGCTTAGGCCGGGACAATAGCAATCAGCCCCAGCATTTT
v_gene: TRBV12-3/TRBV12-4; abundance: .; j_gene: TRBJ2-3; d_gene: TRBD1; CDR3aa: CASSWTGASTDTQYF; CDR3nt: TGTGCCAGCAGTTGGACAGGGGCGAGCACAGATACGCAGTATTTT
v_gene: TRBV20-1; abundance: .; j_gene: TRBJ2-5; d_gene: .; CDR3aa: CSARATGRIQETQYF; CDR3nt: TGCAGTGCTAGGGCTACGGGACGGATACAAGAGACCCAGTACTTC
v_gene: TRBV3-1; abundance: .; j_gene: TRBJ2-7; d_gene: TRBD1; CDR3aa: CASSQPRGRAQYF; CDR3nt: TGTGCCAGCAGCCAACCAAGGGGGCGCGCGCAGTACTTC
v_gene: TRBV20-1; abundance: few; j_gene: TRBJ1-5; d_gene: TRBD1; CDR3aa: CSARGDSRYSNQPQHF; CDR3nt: TGCAGTGCTAGAGGGGACAGCAGATATAGCAATCAGCCCCAGCATTTT
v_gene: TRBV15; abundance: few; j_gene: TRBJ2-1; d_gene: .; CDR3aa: CATSREGRGYNEQFF; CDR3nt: TGTGCCACCAGCAGAGAGGGCAGGGGTTACAATGAGCAGTTCTTC
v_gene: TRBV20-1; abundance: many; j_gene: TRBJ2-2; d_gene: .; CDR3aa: CSALDIERSNTGELFF; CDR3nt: TGCAGTGCCCTGGACATAGAACGATCGAACACCGGGGAGCTGTTTTTT
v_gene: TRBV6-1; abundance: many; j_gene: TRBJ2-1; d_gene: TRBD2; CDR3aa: CASRAGGWNEQFF; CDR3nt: TGTGCCAGCAGGGCGGGAGGCTGGAATGAGCAGTTCTTC
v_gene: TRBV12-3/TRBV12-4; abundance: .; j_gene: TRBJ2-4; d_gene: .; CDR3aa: CASSSGVGAKNMQYF; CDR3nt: TGTGCCAGCAGTTCAGGGGTTGGGGCCAAAAACATGCAGTACTTC
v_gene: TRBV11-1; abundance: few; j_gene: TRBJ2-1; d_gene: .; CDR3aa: CASSLLAFNNEQFF; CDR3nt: TGTGCCAGCAGCTTGCTAGCGTTCAACAATGAGCAGTTCTTC
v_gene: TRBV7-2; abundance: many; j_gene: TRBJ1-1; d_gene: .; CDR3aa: CASSQVMNTEAFF; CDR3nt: TGTGCCAGCAGTCAGGTCATGAACACTGAAGCTTTCTTT
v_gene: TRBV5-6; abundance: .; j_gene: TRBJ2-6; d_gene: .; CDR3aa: CASSLDLGDPGANVLTF; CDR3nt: TGTGCCAGCAGCTTGGACCTAGGTGATCCTGGGGCCAACGTCCTGACTTTC
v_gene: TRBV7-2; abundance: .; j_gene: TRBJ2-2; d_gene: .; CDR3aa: CASSNRDSGELFF; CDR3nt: TGTGCCAGCAGTAACAGGGACTCCGGGGAGCTGTTTTTT
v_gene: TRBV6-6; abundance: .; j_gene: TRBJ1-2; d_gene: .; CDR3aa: CASTLAKNYGYTF; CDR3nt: TGTGCCAGCACTCTCGCTAAAAACTATGGCTACACCTTC
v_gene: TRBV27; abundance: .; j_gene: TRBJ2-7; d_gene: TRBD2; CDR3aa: CASSFSSGETYEQYF; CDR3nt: TGTGCCAGCAGTTTCAGTAGCGGGGAAACCTACGAGCAGTACTTC
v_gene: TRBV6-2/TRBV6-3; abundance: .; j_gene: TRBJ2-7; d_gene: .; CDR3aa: CASTPYEAYEQYF; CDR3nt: TGTGCCAGCACCCCTTACGAAGCCTACGAGCAGTACTTC
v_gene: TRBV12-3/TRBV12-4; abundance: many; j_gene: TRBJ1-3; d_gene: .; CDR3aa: CASSFPGNTIYF; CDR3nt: TGTGCCAGCAGTTTTCCTGGAAACACCATATATTTT
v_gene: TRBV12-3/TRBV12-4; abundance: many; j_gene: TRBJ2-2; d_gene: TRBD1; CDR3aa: CAGLTGLNTGELFF; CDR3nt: TGTGCCGGCTTGACAGGGCTCAACACCGGGGAGCTGTTTTTT
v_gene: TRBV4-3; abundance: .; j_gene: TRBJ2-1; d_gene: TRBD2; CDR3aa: CASSQDLAGGPHNEQFF; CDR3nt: TGCGCCAGCAGCCAGGATCTAGCGGGAGGGCCCCACAATGAGCAGTTCTTC
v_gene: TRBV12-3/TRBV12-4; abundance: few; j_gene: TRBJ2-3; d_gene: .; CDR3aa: CASSPPGRGVTDTQYF; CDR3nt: TGTGCCAGCAGCCCCCCCGGCAGGGGGGTCACAGATACGCAGTATTTT
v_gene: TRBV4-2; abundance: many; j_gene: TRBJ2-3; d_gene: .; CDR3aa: CASSRGQGDTQYF; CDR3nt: TGTGCCAGCAGCCGTGGGCAGGGGGATACGCAGTATTTT
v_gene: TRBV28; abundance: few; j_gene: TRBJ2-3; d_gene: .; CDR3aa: CATTTRGITDTQYF; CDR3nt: TGTGCCACCACCACCCGGGGTATCACAGATACGCAGTATTTT
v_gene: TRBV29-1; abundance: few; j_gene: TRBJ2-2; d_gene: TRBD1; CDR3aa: CSAQTGVITGELFF; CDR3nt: TGCAGCGCTCAGACAGGGGTGATCACCGGGGAGCTGTTTTTT